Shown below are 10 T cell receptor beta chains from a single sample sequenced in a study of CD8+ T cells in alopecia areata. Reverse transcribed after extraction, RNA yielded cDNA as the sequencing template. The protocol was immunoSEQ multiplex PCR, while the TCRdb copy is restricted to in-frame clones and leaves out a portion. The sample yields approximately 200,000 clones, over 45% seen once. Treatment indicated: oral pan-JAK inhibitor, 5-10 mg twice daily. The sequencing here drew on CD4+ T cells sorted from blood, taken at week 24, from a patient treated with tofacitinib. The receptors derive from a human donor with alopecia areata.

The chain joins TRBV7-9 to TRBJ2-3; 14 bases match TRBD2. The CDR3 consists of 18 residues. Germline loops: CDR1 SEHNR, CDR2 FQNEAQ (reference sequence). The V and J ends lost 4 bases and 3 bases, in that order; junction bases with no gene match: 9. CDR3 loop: CASSSPGTSGSWTDTQYF. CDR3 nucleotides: TGTGCCAGCAGCTCTCCCGGGACTAGCGGGAGTTGGACAGATACGCAGTATTTT.

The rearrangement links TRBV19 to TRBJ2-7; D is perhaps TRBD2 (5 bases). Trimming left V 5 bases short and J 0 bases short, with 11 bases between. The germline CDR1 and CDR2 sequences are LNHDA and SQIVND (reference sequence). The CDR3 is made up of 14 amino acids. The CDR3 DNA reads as TGTGCCAGTAGTGGGGAGACGAACTCCTACGAGCAGTACTTC. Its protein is CASSGETNSYEQYF.

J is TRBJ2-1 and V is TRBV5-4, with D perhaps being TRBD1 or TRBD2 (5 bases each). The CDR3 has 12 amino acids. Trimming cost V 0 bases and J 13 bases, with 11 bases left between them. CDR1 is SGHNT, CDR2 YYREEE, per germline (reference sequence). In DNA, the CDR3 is TGTGCCAGCAGCTTGGATCGGGACCCCCAGTTCTTC. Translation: CASSLDRDPQFF. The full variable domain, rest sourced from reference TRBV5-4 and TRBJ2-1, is ETGVTQSPTHLIKTRGQQVTLRCSSQSGHNTVSWYQQALGQGPQFIFQYYREEENGRGNFPPRFSGLQFPNYSSELNVNALELDDSALYLCASSLDRDPQFFGPGTRLTVL.

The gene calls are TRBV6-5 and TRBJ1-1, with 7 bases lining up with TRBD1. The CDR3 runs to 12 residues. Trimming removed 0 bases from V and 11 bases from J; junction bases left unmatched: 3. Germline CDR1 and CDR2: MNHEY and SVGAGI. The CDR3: CASSYSGQTAFF. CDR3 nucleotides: TGTGCCAGCAGTTACTCGGGACAGACGGCTTTCTTT.

CDR3 loop: CASQKQITGELFF. As DNA, the CDR3 is TGTGCCAGCCAGAAGCAAATCACCGGGGAGCTGTTTTTT. V is TRBV27 and J is TRBJ2-2; D unclear. The length of the CDR3 is 13 residues. V was trimmed by 8 bases and J by 4 bases, leaving 11 bases between them. CDR1 is MNHEY, CDR2 SMNVEV, per germline (reference sequence).

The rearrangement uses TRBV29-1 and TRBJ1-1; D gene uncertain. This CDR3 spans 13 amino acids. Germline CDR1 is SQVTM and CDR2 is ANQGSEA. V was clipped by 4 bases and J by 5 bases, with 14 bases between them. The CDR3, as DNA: TGCAGCGTTGTATGGATCCCATGGACTGAAGCTTTCTTT. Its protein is CSVVWIPWTEAFF.

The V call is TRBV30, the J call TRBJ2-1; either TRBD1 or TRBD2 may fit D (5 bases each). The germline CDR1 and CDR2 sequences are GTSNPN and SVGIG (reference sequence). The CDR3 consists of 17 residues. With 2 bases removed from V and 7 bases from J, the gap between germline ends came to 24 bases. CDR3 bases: TGTGCCTGGAGTACAACATATAGAGGGGTAGTCGGGAATGAGCAGTTCTTC. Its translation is CAWSTTYRGVVGNEQFF.

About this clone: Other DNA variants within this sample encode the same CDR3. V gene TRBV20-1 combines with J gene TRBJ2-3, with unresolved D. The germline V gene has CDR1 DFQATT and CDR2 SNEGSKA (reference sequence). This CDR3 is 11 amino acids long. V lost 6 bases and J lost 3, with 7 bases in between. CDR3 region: CSASSTDTQYF. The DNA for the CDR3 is TGCAGTGCCTCGTCTACAGATACGCAGTATTTT.

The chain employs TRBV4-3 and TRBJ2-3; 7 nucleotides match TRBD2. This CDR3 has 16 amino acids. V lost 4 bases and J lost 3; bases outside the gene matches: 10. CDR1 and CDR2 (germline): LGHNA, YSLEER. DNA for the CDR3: TGCGCCAGCAGCCTGGGAGGGACTCGCCTAACAGATACGCAGTATTTT. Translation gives CASSLGGTRLTDTQYF.

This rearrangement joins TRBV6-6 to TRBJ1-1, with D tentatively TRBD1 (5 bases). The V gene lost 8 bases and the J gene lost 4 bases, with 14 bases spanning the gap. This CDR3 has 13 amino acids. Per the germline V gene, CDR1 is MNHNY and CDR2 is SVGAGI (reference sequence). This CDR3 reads CASARIGATEAFF. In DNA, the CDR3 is TGTGCCAGCGCGAGGATCGGGGCCACTGAAGCTTTCTTT.